This T cell receptor (beta chain) was identified in a study of CD8 T cells in Susac syndrome. Study background: Patients with Susac syndrome who were sequenced included six with active disease and roughly eight in remission. Findings and limits, study-wide: The number of Susac-specific public clones found was approximately 17 in total CD8+ repertoires and about five in CD8+ TEMRA repertoires.

Of note for this clonotype: Its cognate antigen is unknown.

RNA, at about 0.45 to 1 ug, was reverse transcribed with random hexamers. The method of amplification for TCR beta CDR3 was immunoSEQ multiplex PCR, covering 54 Vbeta and 13 Jbeta. TCRdb processed the immunoSEQ multiplex PCR reads anew with MiXCR; each CDR3 protein has one entry. The table includes nearly 110,000 distinct CDR3 sequences, roughly 94% detected once. This CDR3 has 13 amino acids. The germline gives CDR1 SNHLY, CDR2 FYNNEI. V was pared by 7 bases and J by 2 bases, with 10 bases between. Material: CD8+ T cells from PBMCs. The chain has TRBV2 and TRBJ2-3; D may be TRBD2 (6 bases). This TCR was sampled from a human donor with Susac syndrome. The CDR3 spells CASTRTITDTQYF. The CDR3 region has the DNA TGTGCCAGCACGAGGACTATCACAGATACGCAGTATTTT.